This T cell receptor (beta chain) was documented in a study of blood T cell repertoires in COVID-19. Libraries were prepared by immunoSEQ multiplex PCR; TCRdb keeps only in-frame clonotypes and omits some of them. In the table there are about 110,000 clones, roughly 84% of which are singletons. The CDR3 has 15 residues. V was clipped by 2 bases and J by 5 bases; unmatched bases: 7. Germline CDR1 reads KGHSH; CDR2 reads LQKENI. The chain links TRBV18 to TRBJ2-7, with TRBD1 matching 9 bases. The sequence was collected from a human donor in a cohort sampled during active COVID-19. The sample was peripheral blood. CDR3 region: CASSPIGQGSNEQYF. CDR3 nucleotides: TGTGCCAGCTCACCAATCGGACAGGGGAGTAACGAGCAGTACTTC.